This T cell receptor (beta chain) was documented in a study of T cells after somatic rescue of genetic block. V dropped 7 bases and J dropped 4 bases, with 13 bases sitting between them. The CDR3 contains 13 residues. The germline V gene encodes CDR1 SEHNR and CDR2 FQNEAQ (reference sequence). Sequencing used immunoSEQ multiplex PCR; TCRdb keeps in-frame clones, though not all of them. The sample holds some 67,000 clones, around 90% seen once. The chain has TRBV7-9 and TRBJ1-2; D is possibly TRBD1 (6 bases). The sequence was obtained from a man aged 35 to 55. Material for sequencing was peripheral blood mononuclear cells (PBMCs). CDR3 sequence reads: CASTQGGPYGYTF. The CDR3 nucleotides read TGTGCCAGCACCCAAGGGGGGCCCTATGGCTACACCTTC.